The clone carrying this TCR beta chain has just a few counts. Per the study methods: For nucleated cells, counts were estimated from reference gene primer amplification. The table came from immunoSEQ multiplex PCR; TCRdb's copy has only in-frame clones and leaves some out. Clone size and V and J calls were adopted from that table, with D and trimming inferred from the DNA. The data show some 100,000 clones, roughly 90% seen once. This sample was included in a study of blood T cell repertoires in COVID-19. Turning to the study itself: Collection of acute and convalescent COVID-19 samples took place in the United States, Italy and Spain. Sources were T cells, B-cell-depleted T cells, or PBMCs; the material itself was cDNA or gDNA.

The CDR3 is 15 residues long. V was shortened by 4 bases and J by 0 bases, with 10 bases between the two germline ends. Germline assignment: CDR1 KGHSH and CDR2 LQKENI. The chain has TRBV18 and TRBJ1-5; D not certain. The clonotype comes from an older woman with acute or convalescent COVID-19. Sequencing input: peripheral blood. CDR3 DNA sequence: TGTGCCAGCTCACTGGACGGGAATAGCAATCAGCCCCAGCATTTT. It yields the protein CASSLDGNSNQPQHF.